This TCR beta chain was observed in a study of cytomegalovirus exposure and HLA in healthy donors (dated by TCRdb to the late 2010s). Background for the entire study: The 500 to 700 repertoires of the first cohort and the 110 or so validation repertoires were produced on the same platform, according to a later analysis. Along with the approximately 650-subject first cohort, a separate validation cohort of over a hundred different subjects was used. To predict cytomegalovirus infection status, the study brought together high-throughput TCR immunosequencing, statistical association of individual TCRs with disease status, and machine learning. The aim of the study was to test whether cataloging public T cell receptors could identify signatures of past pathogen exposure. Overall study outcomes, separate from this receptor: The authors suggested that the approach could potentially be extended to other disease states and immunological phenotypes. A total of roughly 160 TCR beta chains were listed by the study as associated with cytomegalovirus. Most TCR sequences were observed very rarely across donors, whereas some public TCRs were present in many individuals. Of the cluster scores, 94% were above 0 in a later analysis, which found that TCRs clustered in the first cohort also tended to co-occur in the 90 to 150 validation repertoires. All 120 or so repertoires were used to score co-occurrence in the validation cohort in a later analysis, because that analysis had no HLA typing for the cohort. In vitro tests confirmed that three of the cytomegalovirus-associated TCR beta chains recognize cytomegalovirus antigens. Cytomegalovirus status was reported to be diagnosed by the classifier with high specificity and sensitivity in both the original and validation cohorts.

V was cut back by 6 bases and J by 2 bases, leaving a gap of 13 bases between them. The CDR3, from cysteine to phenylalanine, totals 14 residues. Solely the CDR3 DNA is kept, with 42 bases framed from the first base. CDR1 MNHNY and CDR2 SVGAGI are derived from the germline V gene (reference sequence). The donors were included in the validation cohort of over a hundred subjects, a group kept apart from the approximately 670-subject first cohort. Library preparation was by the immunoSEQ multiplex PCR assay. As for the authors' bioinformatics: A statistical classification framework was built to diagnose cytomegalovirus status from the catalog of TCR beta chain sequences. This is the immuneACCESS table as TCRdb keeps it, with only in-frame sequences that have V and J called. A part of the clones is gone; compared with another copy, unresolved V genes explain less than half, and the rest is unexplained. V and J calls plus clone size are reproduced from that table; the DNA served to infer D and trimming. A total of around 120,000 clones appear in this sample, 86% of them only once. In total, the top ten clones hold under 5% of the sample.

Worth noting for this clone: It has no known antigen specificity. There are no base qualities to consult, and no much larger clone falls within one base.

This TCR was recovered from a man aged 18 to 30 in good health and CMV-seronegative. This sequence uses TRBV6-6 and TRBJ2-5; perhaps TRBD1 is the D gene, with 5 bases matching. Sequenced material: PBMCs. The CDR3 protein sequence reads: CASSPRSGQETQYF. In nucleotides, the sequence is TGTGCCAGCAGCCCCCGGTCAGGGCAAGAGACCCAGTACTTC.